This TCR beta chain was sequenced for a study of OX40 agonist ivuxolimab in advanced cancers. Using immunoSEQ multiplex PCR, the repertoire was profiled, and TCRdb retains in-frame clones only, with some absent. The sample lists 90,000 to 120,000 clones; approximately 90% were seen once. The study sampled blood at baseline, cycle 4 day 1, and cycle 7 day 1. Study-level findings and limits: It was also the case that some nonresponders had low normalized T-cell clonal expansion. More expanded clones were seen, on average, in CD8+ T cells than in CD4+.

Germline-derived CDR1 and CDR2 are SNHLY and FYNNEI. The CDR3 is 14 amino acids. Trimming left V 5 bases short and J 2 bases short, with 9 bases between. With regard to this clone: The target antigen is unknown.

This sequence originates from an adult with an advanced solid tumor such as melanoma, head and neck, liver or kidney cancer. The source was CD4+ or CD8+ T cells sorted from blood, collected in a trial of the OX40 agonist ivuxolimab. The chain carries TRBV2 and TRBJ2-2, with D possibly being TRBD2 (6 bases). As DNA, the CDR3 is TGTGCCAGCAGTCCGGACTATAACACCGGGGAGCTGTTTTTT. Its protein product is CASSPDYNTGELFF.